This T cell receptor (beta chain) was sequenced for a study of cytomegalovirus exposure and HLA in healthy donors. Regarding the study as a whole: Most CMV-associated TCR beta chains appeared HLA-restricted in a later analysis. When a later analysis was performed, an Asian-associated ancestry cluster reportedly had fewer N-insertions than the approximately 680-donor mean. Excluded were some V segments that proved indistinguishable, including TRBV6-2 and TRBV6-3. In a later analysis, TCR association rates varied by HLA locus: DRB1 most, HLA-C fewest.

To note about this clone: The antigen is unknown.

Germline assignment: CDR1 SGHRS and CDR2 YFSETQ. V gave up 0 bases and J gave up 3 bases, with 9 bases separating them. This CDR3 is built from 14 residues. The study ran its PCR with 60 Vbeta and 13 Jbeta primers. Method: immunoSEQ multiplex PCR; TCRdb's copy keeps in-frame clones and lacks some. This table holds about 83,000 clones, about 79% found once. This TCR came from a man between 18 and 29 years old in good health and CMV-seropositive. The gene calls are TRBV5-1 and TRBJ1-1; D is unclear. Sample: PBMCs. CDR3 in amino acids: CASSLVQKDTEAFF. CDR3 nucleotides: TGCGCCAGCAGCTTGGTGCAGAAAGACACTGAAGCTTTCTTT.